One T cell receptor (beta chain) is described in this entry. There is no known antigen for this receptor. Base qualities are not recorded, but no much larger clone differs from it by a single base. The CDR3 regions of human TCRbeta chains were subjected to immunosequencing. Under the source paper's analysis protocol: TCRs in the repertoires were compared against a reference library of SARS-CoV-2-specific TCRs that had been generated with the MIRA antigen-specificity platform. Breadth was defined as the fraction of unique TCRs that were SARS-CoV-2-associated. Depth was defined as the fraction of total T cells that were SARS-CoV-2-associated. Using the MIRA data, each spike-specific TCR was mapped to the spike region that the TCR reacts to and placed in a CD4 or CD8 class. Log10-transformed breadth and depth values were compared by one-way ANOVA with Sidak's multiple comparisons tests. TCRdb stores this immuneACCESS table with in-frame sequences only. Part of the clones is absent; in the studies checked, under half of the shortfall reflects unresolved V genes, and no reason is known for the rest. V and J calls and clone size are copied from that table; D and trimming were computed from the DNA. The sample table records some 170,000 clones; approximately 90% of these occur just once. 3.5% to 5.5% of the sample is held by the ten biggest clonotypes.

This specimen comes from a study of T cell responses to AZD1222 COVID-19 vaccine (dated by TCRdb to about 2021). With respect to the entire study: TCR sequencing covered over 230 trial participants: around 210 given two doses of AZD1222 and 26 given two doses of MenACWY control vaccine. Trial participants were enrolled by age into subgroups of 18-55, 56-69 and 70-plus years, and about 150, 27 and 61 TCR-sequenced participants, respectively, were included in these subgroups.

The time point label for this specimen denotes: about 28 days (+/-7) after the second vaccine dose. The intended sense of this specimen's treatment or condition label: meningococcal conjugate vaccine given as trial control. Vaccinee samples came from UK trials COV001 and COV002, including a single-blind randomized controlled phase 2/3 trial of AZD1222 (ChAdOx1 nCoV-19) in healthy adults. For TCRbeta chain sequencing, PBMC samples were collected from trial participants at day 0 and at day 28 after the second dose. Paper-wide results and their limitations: Most participants were white British and females outnumbered males, and the authors suggested that clonal diversity may have been underestimated. CD4 TCRs associated with the vaccine covered the entire spike protein, and the dominant responses were in regions 160-218 and 743-854. A significant rise in spike-specific TCR breadth and depth was observed after two AZD1222 doses relative to day 0 and relative to MenACWY recipients. Only six AZD1222 recipients were SARS-CoV-2 seropositive at baseline, limiting conclusions about previously exposed vaccinees. Because no day 14 peak-response samples were available, repertoires were characterized only after the peak T cell response. The 56-69-year group was small, and its depth increase did not reach significance, likely because of low power. Epitopes outside the regions mutated in the B.1.351 and B.1.1.7 variants were reportedly recognized by nearly half of the unique spike-specific TCRs.

CDR1 is given as MDHEN and CDR2 as SYDVKM, both from the germline V gene. Counted from cysteine to phenylalanine, this CDR3 has 15 amino acids. The entry retains the CDR3 DNA only, 45 bases that are in frame from base 1. Relative to germline, V is missing 6 bases and J is missing 3 bases, with 5 bases of the junction outside any gene match. This clonotype originated in an adult who received the MenACWY meningococcal vaccine as a control. The sequenced sample was peripheral blood, obtained 28 days after the second dose of the MenACWY control vaccine. The chain joins TRBV28 to TRBJ1-5; 10 nucleotides in the junction match TRBD1. CDR3 protein: CASSPTGGFNQPQHF. DNA sequence: TGTGCCAGCAGCCCGACAGGGGGCTTCAATCAGCCCCAGCATTTT.